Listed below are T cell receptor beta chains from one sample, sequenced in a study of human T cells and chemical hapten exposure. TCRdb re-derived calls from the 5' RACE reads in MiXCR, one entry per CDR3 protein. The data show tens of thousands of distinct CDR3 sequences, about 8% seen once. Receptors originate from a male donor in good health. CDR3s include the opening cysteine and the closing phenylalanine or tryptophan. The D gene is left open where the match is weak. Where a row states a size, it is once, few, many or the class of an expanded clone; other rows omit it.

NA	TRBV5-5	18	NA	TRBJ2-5	TGTGCCAGCAGCGCGGGGGGACAGGGTCGAGGTGGAGGGGAGACCCAGTACTTC	CASSAGGQGRGGGETQYF
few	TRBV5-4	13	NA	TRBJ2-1	TGTGCCAGCAGCTTGGTGGCGGAAAATGAGCAGTTCTTC	CASSLVAENEQFF
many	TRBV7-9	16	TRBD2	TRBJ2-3	TGTGCCAGCAGCTTCCCACTCGGGGGGAGCACAGATACGCAGTATTTT	CASSFPLGGSTDTQYF
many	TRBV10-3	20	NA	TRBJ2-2	TGTGCCATCAGTGAGTCTATTTTCGAAAGGGGCCGGAGACCAACCGGGGAGCTGTTTTTT	CAISESIFERGRRPTGELFF
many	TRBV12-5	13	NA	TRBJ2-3	TGTGCTAGTGTTTCGGCGAGCACAGATACGCAGTATTTT	CASVSASTDTQYF
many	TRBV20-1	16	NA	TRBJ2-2	TGCAGTGCTGCCGCCGGACTGGACGCGAACACCGGGGAGCTGTTTTTT	CSAAAGLDANTGELFF
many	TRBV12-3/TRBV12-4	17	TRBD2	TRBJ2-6	TGTGCCAGCAGTTTCTGGACTAGTAATGCTGGGGCCAACGTCCTGACTTTC	CASSFWTSNAGANVLTF
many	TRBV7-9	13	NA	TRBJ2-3	TGTGCCAGCAGCTTAGTCCCGGCAGATACGCAGTATTTT	CASSLVPADTQYF
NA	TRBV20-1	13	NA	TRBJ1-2	TGCAGTGCTCTTCCAGGGGTACTGCGTGGCTACACCTTC	CSALPGVLRGYTF
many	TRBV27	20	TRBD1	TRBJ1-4	TGTGCCAGCAGTTTAGGCTCGACAGGGCTGAGGTCCACAACTAATGAAAAACTGTTTTTT	CASSLGSTGLRSTTNEKLFF
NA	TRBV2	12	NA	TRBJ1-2	TGTGCCAGCCAAAGGGAGAACTATGGCTACACCTTC	CASQRENYGYTF
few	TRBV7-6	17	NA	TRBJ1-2	TGTGCCAGCAGCTTCGGGGGTGGGGGGCAGGTTCGGAATGGCTACACCTTC	CASSFGGGGQVRNGYTF
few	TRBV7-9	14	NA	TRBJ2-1	TGTGCCAGCAGCTTAGTGTTAACGCCTAACGAACAGTTCTTC	CASSLVLTPNEQFF
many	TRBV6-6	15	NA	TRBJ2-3	TGTGCCAGCAGTTATGGGGCGAGGGGCACAGATACGCAGTATTTT	CASSYGARGTDTQYF
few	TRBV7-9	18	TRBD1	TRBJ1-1	TGTGCCAGCAGCTTTCACGTTGGCAGGGGGGCGAGGTACACTGAAGCTTTCTTT	CASSFHVGRGARYTEAFF
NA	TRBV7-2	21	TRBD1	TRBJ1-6	TGTGCCAGCAGCTTTCTCGTACCTAGGAGGACAGGAATCGGCTATAATTCACCCCTCCACTTT	CASSFLVPRRTGIGYNSPLHF
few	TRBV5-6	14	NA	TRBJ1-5	TGTGCCAGCAGCTTCAGGGGTAGCAATCAGCCCCAGCATTTT	CASSFRGSNQPQHF
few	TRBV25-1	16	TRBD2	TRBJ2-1	TGTGCCAGCACCGGAATCGGGACTAGGCTAATCAATGAGCAGTTCTTC	CASTGIGTRLINEQFF
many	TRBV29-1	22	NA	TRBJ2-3	TGCAGCGTTGACGTGCTCAGGCGTAGGCTTTCGTCGGAGCGACCCAGCACAGATACGCAGTATTTT	CSVDVLRRRLSSERPSTDTQYF
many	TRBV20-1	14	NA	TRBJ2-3	TGCAGTGCCCTCGAGGCGGGAAACACAGATACGCAGTATTTT	CSALEAGNTDTQYF
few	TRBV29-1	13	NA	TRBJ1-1	TGCAGCGTTGGTGACAGGTCGAACACTGAAGCTTTCTTT	CSVGDRSNTEAFF
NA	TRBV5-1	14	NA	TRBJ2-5	TGCGCCAGCAGCTTGGCTGGGATCCAAGAGACCCAGTACTTC	CASSLAGIQETQYF
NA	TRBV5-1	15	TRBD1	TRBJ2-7	TGCGCCAGCAGCCCGGGACAGGGCATCTCCTACGAGCAGTACTTC	CASSPGQGISYEQYF
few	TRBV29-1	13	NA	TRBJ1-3	TGCAGCGTTGAACCTAACTCTGGAAACACCATATATTTT	CSVEPNSGNTIYF
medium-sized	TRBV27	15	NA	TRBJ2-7	TGTGCCAGCAGGGAGGGTCCGTTGAGCTCCTACGAGCAGTACTTC	CASREGPLSSYEQYF
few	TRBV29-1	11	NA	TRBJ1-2	TGCAGCGTTGTTTCTCAGTATGGCTACACCTTC	CSVVSQYGYTF
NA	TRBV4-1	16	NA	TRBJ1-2	TGCGCCAGCAGCCAAGATTTACAGGGACGAGACTATGGCTACACCTTC	CASSQDLQGRDYGYTF
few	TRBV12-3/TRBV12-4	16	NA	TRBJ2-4	TGTGCCAGCACCAGGAGGCCGGGGCTAGCCAAAAACATTCAGTACTTC	CASTRRPGLAKNIQYF
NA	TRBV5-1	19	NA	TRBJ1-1	TGCGCCAGCAGCTTGGAGGGATACCAAACGTCGTACATGAACACTGAAGCTTTCTTT	CASSLEGYQTSYMNTEAFF
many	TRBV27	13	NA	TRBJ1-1	TGTGCCAGCAGAGGGGTTCTGAACACTGAAGCTTTCTTT	CASRGVLNTEAFF
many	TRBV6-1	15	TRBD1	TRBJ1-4	TGTGCCAGCAGTGAAATAACAGGGGCACAGGAAAAACTGTTTTTT	CASSEITGAQEKLFF
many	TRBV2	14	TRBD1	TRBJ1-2	TGTGCCAGCAGTGGGGCCGGGACAGAATATGGCTACACCTTC	CASSGAGTEYGYTF
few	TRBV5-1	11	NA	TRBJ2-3	TGCGCCAGCGAGGGGGCAGATACGCAGTATTTT	CASEGADTQYF
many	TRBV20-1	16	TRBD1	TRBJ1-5	TGCAGTGCTAGGCTCCTACAGGGGGCTAGCAATCAGCCCCAGCATTTT	CSARLLQGASNQPQHF
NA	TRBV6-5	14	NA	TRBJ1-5	TGTGCCAGCAGTGCGGATGAGAGTAATCAGCCCCAGCATTTT	CASSADESNQPQHF
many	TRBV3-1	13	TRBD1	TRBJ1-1	TGTGCCAGCAGGGGACAGTGGAACACTGAAGCTTTCTTT	CASRGQWNTEAFF
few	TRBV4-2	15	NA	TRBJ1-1	TGTGCCAGCAGCCAGGGCCACCAAATGAACACTGAAGCTTTCTTT	CASSQGHQMNTEAFF
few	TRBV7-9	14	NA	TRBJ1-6	TGTGCCAGCAGCTTCGGGCAGGGAGATTCACCCCTCCACTTT	CASSFGQGDSPLHF
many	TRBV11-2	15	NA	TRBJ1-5	TGTGCCAGCAGCTTAGAGAGGACTCCGAATCAGCCCCAGCATTTT	CASSLERTPNQPQHF